This entry lists 2 T cell receptor beta chains sequenced from one sample in a study of T cell changes during pregnancy in multiple sclerosis. Sequencing was performed with immunoSEQ multiplex PCR; in TCRdb, only in-frame clones are kept and a portion is missing. Among some 40,000 clones listed, 85% to 90% were seen once. The sample in question was CD4+ T cells from peripheral blood mononuclear cells, obtained in the first trimester of pregnancy. The source is a female donor with multiple sclerosis, enrolled in a pregnancy study.

The V and J genes are TRBV11-1 and TRBJ2-2, with D possibly TRBD2 on 6 matching bases. From germline, CDR1 is SGHAT and CDR2 FQDESV (reference sequence). V was shortened by 6 bases and J by 3 bases, with 17 bases between the two germline ends. This CDR3 contains 16 residues. CDR3 amino acids: CASSPGAGGDTGELFF. The CDR3 DNA reads TGTGCCAGCAGTCCGGGTGCGGGCGGGGACACCGGGGAGCTGTTTTTT.

Concerning this clone itself: It is unclear where the CDR3 begins or ends on the DNA, so no DNA is shown, and the CDR3 is as TCRdb lists it. The chain combines TRBV30 with TRBJ2-3; whether TRBD1, the table's D call, matches the DNA was not checked. The CDR3 contains 15 residues when both ends are counted. The V gene's germline CDR1 is GTSNPN and CDR2 SVGIG (reference sequence). This chain's CDR3 is CAWGTGTGLLRNMNF.